Below, one TCR beta chain is given with its context. CDR3 size: 11 residues. Per germline, CDR1 MNHNS and CDR2 SASEGT. The V end was cut by 3 bases, the J end by 6 bases, with 6 bases between. This sample is drawn from a study of blood T cell repertoires in COVID-19. Patients from Seattle were sampled longitudinally, starting during active infection. The protocol was immunoSEQ multiplex PCR, while the TCRdb copy is restricted to in-frame clones and leaves out a portion. The table includes about 390,000 clones, 70% to 90% detected once. The sequenced material came from peripheral blood. This chain uses TRBV6-1 with TRBJ2-7; D remains unclear. The sequence was obtained from a woman between 55 and 75 years old with COVID-19, enrolled during active disease. CDR3 coding DNA: TGTGCCAGCAGTGAGTACTCCGAGCAGTACTTC. This sequence encodes CASSEYSEQYF.